These 15 T cell receptor beta chains were sequenced from one sample in a study of human T cells and chemical hapten exposure. TCRdb reanalysed the RACE reads using MiXCR and keeps one entry per CDR3 protein. The sample has more than 65,000 distinct CDR3 sequences; roughly 7.2% are singletons. Time point of the sample: patch test 1, 2 weeks after DPC sensitization. Treatment in this sample: therapeutic diphenylcyclopropenone sensitization with weekly scalp DPC. Sample: whole blood, taken in connection with sensitization to the hapten diphenylcyclopropenone (DPC). These receptors all stem from a woman under 40 with alopecia areata. Some clones in this sample may be carry-over from other donors' samples.

This clonotype was recorded at least ten times. This rearrangement joins TRBV7-2 to TRBJ2-1; 9 positions agree with TRBD2. CDR3 length: 22 amino acids. Germline lookup yields CDR1 SGHTA and CDR2 FQGNSA. Unmatched junction bases numbered 30, after V lost 5 bases and J lost 7 bases. The CDR3 region has the DNA TGTGCCAGCAGCGGGTTGAGCTTTCTTCGCGGGGGGGCTCCCGACCGCCGAAATGAGCAGTTCTTC. Residues: CASSGLSFLRGGAPDRRNEQFF.

This clonotype was picked up a small number of times. The chain links TRBV27 to TRBJ2-7; D tentatively fits TRBD1 or TRBD2 (6 bases each). CDR3 length equals 16 residues. V lost 5 bases to trimming and J lost 5 bases, with 22 bases between them. Germline loops: CDR1 MNHEY, CDR2 SMNVEV (reference sequence). CDR3 region: CASSPTWQGRRNEQYF. In nucleotides, the CDR3 is TGTGCCAGCAGTCCCACGTGGCAGGGGAGGCGTAACGAGCAGTACTTC.

In its sample, this clonotype was seen a few times. This chain connects TRBV12-3 or TRBV12-4 to TRBJ1-2; no clear D gene. Between the trimmed V and J ends, which lost 2 bases and 4 bases, there was a span of 11 bases. CDR3 length equals 14 residues. The CDR3 sequence is CASSLRAARYGYTF. In DNA, the CDR3 is TGTGCCAGCAGTTTACGGGCAGCCCGCTATGGCTACACCTTC.

This clonotype was picked up many times. CDR3 nucleotide sequence: TGTGCCAGCAGCGTCACTAGCGGGGGATACGGGGAGCTGTTTTTT. Translation: CASSVTSGGYGELFF. This chain links TRBV9 with TRBJ2-2; 11 nucleotides align to TRBD2. V gave up 2 bases and J gave up 7 bases; unmatched junction bases: 4. Germline CDR1 reads SGDLS; CDR2 reads YYNGEE. There are 15 residues in the CDR3.

The sample holds many counts of this clonotype. The chain links TRBV20-1 to TRBJ1-5; D is perhaps TRBD1 (5 bases). V gave up 3 bases and J gave up 3 bases, with 12 bases separating them. Germline V gives CDR1 DFQATT, CDR2 SNEGSKA (reference sequence). The CDR3 loop spans 14 amino acids. The CDR3 protein is CSASLDTPNQPQHF. In nucleotides, the CDR3 is TGCAGTGCTAGTTTGGACACTCCCAATCAGCCCCAGCATTTT.

This clonotype has a handful of counts. This rearrangement joins TRBV7-9 to TRBJ2-3; D perhaps matches TRBD1 (6 bases). The CDR3 length is 14 residues. The germline CDR1 and CDR2 sequences are SEHNR and FQNEAQ (reference sequence). Trimming took off 5 bases at V and 6 bases at J, with 15 bases between the two ends. CDR3 loop: CASSNGDTRDTQYF. CDR3 DNA sequence: TGTGCCAGCAGCAACGGGGACACCCGCGATACGCAGTATTTT.

Ten or more counts support this clonotype. The rearrangement uses TRBV5-1 and TRBJ2-3, with no clear D. CDR3 length equals 13 residues. With 4 bases removed from V and 2 bases from J, the gap between germline ends came to 8 bases. Germline CDR1 and CDR2: SGHRS and YFSETQ. The CDR3 region has the DNA TGCGCCAGCAGCCTTACTAACACAGATACGCAGTATTTT. Amino acid sequence: CASSLTNTDTQYF.

This clonotype has ten or more counts. V and J are TRBV10-3 and TRBJ2-3; 7 nucleotides match TRBD1. The CDR3 runs 14 residues. Germline V lookup: CDR1 ENHRY, CDR2 SYGVKD. V shed 4 bases and J 5 bases; nucleotides not matched to a gene: 6. The CDR3 DNA reads as TGTGCCATCAGTGGCCAGGGGGTGGGAGATACGCAGTATTTT. Amino acid sequence: CAISGQGVGDTQYF.

About this clonotype itself: A read error may be the cause here, since a much bigger clone is one base away. The CDR3 DNA follows: TGTGCCAGCAGAGAAGGCAGGGGCTCCTACGATGAGCAGTTCTTC. Protein product: CASREGRGSYDEQFF. The gene calls are TRBV6-1 and TRBJ2-1; D might be TRBD1 (6 bases). Germline V CDR1 and CDR2: MNHNS, SASEGT. The length of the CDR3 is 15 residues.

The chain is built from TRBV5-4 and TRBJ1-2, with 10 bases identical to TRBD1. CDR3 length equals 15 residues. Germline CDR1 is SGHNT and CDR2 is YYREEE (reference sequence). V shed 7 bases, J shed 6 bases, and the junction held 12 bases outside the gene matches. CDR3 sequence (DNA): TGTGCCAGCCCCCTAGGGGACAGGGGAGTCGATGGCTACACCTTC. Protein: CASPLGDRGVDGYTF. The variable domain in full, with the rest retrieved from reference TRBV5-4 and TRBJ1-2, is ETGVTQSPTHLIKTRGQQVTLRCSSQSGHNTVSWYQQALGQGPQFIFQYYREEENGRGNFPPRFSGLQFPNYSSELNVNALELDDSALYLCASPLGDRGVDGYTFGSGTRLTVV.

V gene TRBV2 combines with J gene TRBJ1-2, with no clear D. Trimming left V 9 bases short and J 2 bases short, with 19 bases between. The CDR3 consists of 15 residues. In germline, CDR1 is SNHLY, CDR2 FYNNEI. The CDR3 nucleotides read TGTGCCAGTATGAAGCGGCCATACGCCAACTATGGCTACACCTTC. Protein: CASMKRPYANYGYTF.

This clonotype was detected many times. The V call is TRBV4-1, the J call TRBJ2-5; 8 bases match TRBD2. The length of the CDR3 is 16 residues. Germline lookup yields CDR1 MGHRA and CDR2 YSYEKL. V shed 0 bases, J shed 2 bases, and the junction held 5 bases outside the gene matches. This CDR3 reads CASSQDERGLQETQYF. The DNA for the CDR3 is TGCGCCAGCAGCCAAGATGAGCGGGGGCTACAAGAGACCCAGTACTTC.

V and J are TRBV7-6 and TRBJ2-6; D might be TRBD1 or TRBD2, each matching 5 bases. Trimming took 5 bases from V and 0 from J, leaving 14 bases between them. The germline CDR1 and CDR2 sequences are SGHVS and FNYEAQ. CDR3 size: 17 residues. The DNA of the CDR3 is TGTGCCAGCAGCGCCCTTGGGGGAAGCTCTGGGGCCAACGTCCTGACTTTC. It codes for CASSALGGSSGANVLTF.

At least ten counts were recorded for this clonotype. The chain uses TRBV20-1 and TRBJ2-7; no clear D gene. Germline CDR1 DFQATT, CDR2 SNEGSKA (reference sequence). This CDR3 region has 13 residues. V was clipped by 0 bases and J by 0 bases, with 6 bases between them. The CDR3 is CSARDASSYEQYF. In DNA form, the CDR3 reads TGCAGTGCTAGAGATGCCAGCTCCTACGAGCAGTACTTC.

At least ten counts were recorded for this clonotype. The rearrangement joins TRBV12-3 or TRBV12-4 to TRBJ2-1, with 10 bases identical to TRBD2. The CDR3 is made up of 15 amino acids. Trimming cost V 5 bases and J 2 bases; bases outside gene matches: 3. The CDR3 region has the DNA TGTGCCAGCAGTCATAGCGGGGGGACCTACAATGAGCAGTTCTTC. Translating gives CASSHSGGTYNEQFF.